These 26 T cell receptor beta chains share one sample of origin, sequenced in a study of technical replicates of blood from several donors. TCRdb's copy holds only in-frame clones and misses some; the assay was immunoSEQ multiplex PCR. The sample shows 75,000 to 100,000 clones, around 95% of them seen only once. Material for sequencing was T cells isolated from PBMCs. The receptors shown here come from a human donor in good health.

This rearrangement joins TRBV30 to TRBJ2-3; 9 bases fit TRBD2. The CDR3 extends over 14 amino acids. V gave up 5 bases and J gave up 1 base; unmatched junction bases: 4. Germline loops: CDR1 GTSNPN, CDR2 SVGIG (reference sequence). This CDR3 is CAWAGGQGTDTQYF. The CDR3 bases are TGTGCCTGGGCGGGGGGGCAGGGCACAGATACGCAGTATTTT. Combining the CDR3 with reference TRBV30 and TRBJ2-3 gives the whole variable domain SQTIHQWPATLVQPVGSPLSLECTVEGTSNPNLYWYRQAAGRGLQLLFYSVGIGQISSEVPQNLSASRPQDRQFILSSKKLLLSDSGFYLCAWAGGQGTDTQYFGPGTRLTVL.

CDR3: CAWKAGGANNEQFF. In DNA form, the CDR3 reads TGTGCCTGGAAAGCAGGGGGCGCGAACAATGAGCAGTTCTTC. The chain is built from TRBV30 and TRBJ2-1; 8 bases line up with TRBD1. CDR3 length: 14 residues. Trimming removed 4 bases from V and 5 bases from J; junction bases left unmatched: 7. In germline, CDR1 is GTSNPN, CDR2 SVGIG (reference sequence).

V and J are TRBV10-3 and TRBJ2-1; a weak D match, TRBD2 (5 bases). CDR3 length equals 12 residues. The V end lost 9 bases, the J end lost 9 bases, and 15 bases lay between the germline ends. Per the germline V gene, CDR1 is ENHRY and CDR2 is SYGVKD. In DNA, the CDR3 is TGTGCCATAAGGCGGGCCTCGGGTGAGCAGTTCTTC. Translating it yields CAIRRASGEQFF.

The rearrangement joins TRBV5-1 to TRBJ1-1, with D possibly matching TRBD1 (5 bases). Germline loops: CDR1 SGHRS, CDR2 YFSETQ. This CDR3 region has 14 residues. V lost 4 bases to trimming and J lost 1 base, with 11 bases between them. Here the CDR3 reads CASSPTGQNTEAFF. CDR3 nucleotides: TGCGCCAGCAGCCCAACTGGACAGAACACTGAAGCTTTCTTT.

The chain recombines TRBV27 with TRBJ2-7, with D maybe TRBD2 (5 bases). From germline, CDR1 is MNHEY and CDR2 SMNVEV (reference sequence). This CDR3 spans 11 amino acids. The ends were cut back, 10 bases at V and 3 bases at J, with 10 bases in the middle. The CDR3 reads CATRTSYEQYF. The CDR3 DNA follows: TGTGCCACCAGAACTAGCTACGAGCAGTACTTC.

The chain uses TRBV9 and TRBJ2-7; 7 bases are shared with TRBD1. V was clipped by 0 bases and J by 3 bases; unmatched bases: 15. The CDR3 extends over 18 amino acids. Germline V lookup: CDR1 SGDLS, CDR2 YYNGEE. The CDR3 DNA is TGTGCCAGCAGCGTAGGGACAGGACTGCCGCCCCTATACTACGAGCAGTACTTC. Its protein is CASSVGTGLPPLYYEQYF.

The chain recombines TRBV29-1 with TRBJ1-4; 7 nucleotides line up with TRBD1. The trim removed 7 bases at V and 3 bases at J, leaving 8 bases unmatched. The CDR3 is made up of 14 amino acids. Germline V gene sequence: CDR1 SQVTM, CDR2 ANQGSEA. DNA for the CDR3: TGCAGCGGAAGACAGGGCTCGTCTAATGAAAAACTGTTTTTT. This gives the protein CSGRQGSSNEKLFF.

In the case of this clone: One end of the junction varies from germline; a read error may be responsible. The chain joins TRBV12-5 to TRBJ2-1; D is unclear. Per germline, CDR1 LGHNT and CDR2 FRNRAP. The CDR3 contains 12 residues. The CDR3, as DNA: TGTGCTAGTGGTTCCCCGGTTTCGACATCGGTCTTC. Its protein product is CASGSPVSTSVF.

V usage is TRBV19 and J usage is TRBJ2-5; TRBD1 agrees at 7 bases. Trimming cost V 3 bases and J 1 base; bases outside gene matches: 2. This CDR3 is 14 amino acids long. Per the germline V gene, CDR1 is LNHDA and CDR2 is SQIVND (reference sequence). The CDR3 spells CASSIGTAQETQYF. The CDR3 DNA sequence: TGTGCCAGTAGTATCGGGACAGCCCAAGAGACCCAGTACTTC.

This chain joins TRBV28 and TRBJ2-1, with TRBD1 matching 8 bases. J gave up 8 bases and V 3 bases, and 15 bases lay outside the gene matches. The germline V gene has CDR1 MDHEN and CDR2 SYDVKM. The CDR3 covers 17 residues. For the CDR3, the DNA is TGTGCCAGCAGTTTTTTTTCCCACCGGACAGGGCGGTATGAGCAGTTCTTC. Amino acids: CASSFFSHRTGRYEQFF.

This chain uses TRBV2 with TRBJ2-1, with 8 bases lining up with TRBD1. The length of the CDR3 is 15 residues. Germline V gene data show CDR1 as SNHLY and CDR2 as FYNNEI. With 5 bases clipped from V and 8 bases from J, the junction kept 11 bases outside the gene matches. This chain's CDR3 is CASSTHDRGAHEQFF. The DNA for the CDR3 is TGTGCCAGCAGTACCCATGACAGGGGAGCGCATGAGCAGTTCTTC.

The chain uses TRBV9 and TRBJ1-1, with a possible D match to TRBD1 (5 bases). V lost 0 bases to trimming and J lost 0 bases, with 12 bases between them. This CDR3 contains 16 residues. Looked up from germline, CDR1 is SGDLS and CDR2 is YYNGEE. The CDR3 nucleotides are TGTGCCAGCAGCGTAGGGTACGACAGCCTGAACACTGAAGCTTTCTTT. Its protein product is CASSVGYDSLNTEAFF.

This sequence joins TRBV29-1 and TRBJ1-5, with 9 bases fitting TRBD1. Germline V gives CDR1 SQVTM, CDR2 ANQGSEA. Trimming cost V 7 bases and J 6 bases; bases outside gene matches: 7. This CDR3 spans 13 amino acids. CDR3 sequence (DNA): TGCAGCGCCGGGGACAGGGAGGGTCAGCCCCAGCATTTT. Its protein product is CSAGDREGQPQHF. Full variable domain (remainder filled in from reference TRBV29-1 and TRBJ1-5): SAVISQKPSRDICQRGTSLTIQCQVDSQVTMMFWYRQQPGQSLTLIATANQGSEATYESGFVIDKFPISRPNLTFSTLTVSNMSPEDSSIYLCSAGDREGQPQHFGDGTRLSIL.

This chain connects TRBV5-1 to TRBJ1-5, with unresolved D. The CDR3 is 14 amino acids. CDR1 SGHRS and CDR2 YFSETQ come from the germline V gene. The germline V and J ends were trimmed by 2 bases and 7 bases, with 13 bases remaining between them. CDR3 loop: CASSFRGEEQPQHF. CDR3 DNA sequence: TGCGCCAGCAGCTTTCGAGGAGAGGAGCAGCCCCAGCATTTT.

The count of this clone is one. CDR3 DNA: TGTGCCAGCAGCGAGAAGCCTAGCGGGAGGACCAAACGGGCAGGGACCCAGTACTTC. This gives the protein CASSEKPSGRTKRAGTQYF. The V gene is TRBV11-2, the J gene TRBJ2-5; 11 nucleotides align to TRBD2. The V and J ends lost 5 bases and 7 bases, in that order; junction bases with no gene match: 21. Germline loops: CDR1 SGHAT, CDR2 FQNNGV. The length of the CDR3 is 19 residues. Based on the CDR3 plus reference TRBV11-2 and TRBJ2-5, the full variable domain is EAGVAQSPRYKIIEKRQSVAFWCNPISGHATLYWYQQILGQGPKLLIQFQNNGVVDDSQLPKDRFSAERLKGVDSTLKIQPAKLEDSAVYLCASSEKPSGRTKRAGTQYFGPGTRLLVL.

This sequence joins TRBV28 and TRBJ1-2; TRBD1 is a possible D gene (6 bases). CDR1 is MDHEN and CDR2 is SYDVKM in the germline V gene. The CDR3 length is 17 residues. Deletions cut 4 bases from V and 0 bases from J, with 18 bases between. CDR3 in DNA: TGTGCCAGCAGTTCCCCCCGGACAGATCTATCTAACTATGGCTACACCTTC. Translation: CASSSPRTDLSNYGYTF.

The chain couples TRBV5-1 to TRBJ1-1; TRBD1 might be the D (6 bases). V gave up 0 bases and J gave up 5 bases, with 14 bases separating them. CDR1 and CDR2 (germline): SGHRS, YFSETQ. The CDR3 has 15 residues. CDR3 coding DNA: TGCGCCAGCAGCTTGGCCGGTGGACAGACGACTGAAGCTTTCTTT. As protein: CASSLAGGQTTEAFF.

The CDR3 loop is CASSLAGGPNEQFF. The CDR3 coding sequence is TGTGCCAGCAGTTTAGCGGGAGGGCCTAATGAGCAGTTCTTC. The V gene is TRBV6-6, the J gene TRBJ2-1; 11 bases are shared with TRBD2. The length of the CDR3 is 14 residues. V shed 4 bases, J shed 7 bases, and the junction held 3 bases outside the gene matches. Per the germline V gene, CDR1 is MNHNY and CDR2 is SVGAGI (reference sequence).

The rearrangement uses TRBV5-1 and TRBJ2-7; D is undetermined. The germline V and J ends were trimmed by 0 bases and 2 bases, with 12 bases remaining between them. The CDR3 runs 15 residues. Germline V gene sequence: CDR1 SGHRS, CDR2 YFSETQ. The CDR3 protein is CASSLGGSAAYEQYF. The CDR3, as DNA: TGCGCCAGCAGCTTGGGTGGGTCCGCGGCCTACGAGCAGTACTTC.

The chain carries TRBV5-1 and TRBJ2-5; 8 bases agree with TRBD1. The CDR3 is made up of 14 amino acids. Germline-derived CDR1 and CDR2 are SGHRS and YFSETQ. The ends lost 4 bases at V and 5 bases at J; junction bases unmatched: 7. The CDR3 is CASSLGQGRETQYF. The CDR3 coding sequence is TGCGCCAGCAGCCTAGGACAGGGCCGGGAGACCCAGTACTTC. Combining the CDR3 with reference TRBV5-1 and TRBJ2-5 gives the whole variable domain KAGVTQTPRYLIKTRGQQVTLSCSPISGHRSVSWYQQTPGQGLQFLFEYFSETQRNKGNFPGRFSGRQFSNSRSEMNVSTLELGDSALYLCASSLGQGRETQYFGPGTRLLVL.

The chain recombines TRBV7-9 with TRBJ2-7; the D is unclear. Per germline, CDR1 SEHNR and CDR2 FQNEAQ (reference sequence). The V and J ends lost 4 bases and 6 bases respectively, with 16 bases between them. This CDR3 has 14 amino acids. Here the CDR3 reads CASSSGSVSGEQYF. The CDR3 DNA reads TGTGCCAGCAGCTCCGGGTCCGTGTCTGGCGAGCAGTACTTC.

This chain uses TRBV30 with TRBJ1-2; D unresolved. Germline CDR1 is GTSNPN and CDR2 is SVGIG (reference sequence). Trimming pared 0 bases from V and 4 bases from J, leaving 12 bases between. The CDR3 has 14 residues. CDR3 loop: CAWSVGCSRYGYTF. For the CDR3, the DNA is TGTGCCTGGAGTGTCGGTTGTTCCCGCTATGGCTACACCTTC.

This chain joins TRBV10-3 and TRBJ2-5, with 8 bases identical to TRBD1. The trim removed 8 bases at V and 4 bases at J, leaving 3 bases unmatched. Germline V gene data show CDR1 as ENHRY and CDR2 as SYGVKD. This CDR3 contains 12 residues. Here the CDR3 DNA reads TGTGCCATCGGGACAGGAGTAGAGACCCAGTACTTC. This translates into CAIGTGVETQYF.

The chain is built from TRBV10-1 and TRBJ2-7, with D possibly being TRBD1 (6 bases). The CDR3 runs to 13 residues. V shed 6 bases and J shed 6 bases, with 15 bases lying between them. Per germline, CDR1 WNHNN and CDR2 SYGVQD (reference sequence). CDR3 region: CASRAGVFGEQYF. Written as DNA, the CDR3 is TGCGCCAGCAGAGCAGGGGTTTTCGGCGAGCAGTACTTC.

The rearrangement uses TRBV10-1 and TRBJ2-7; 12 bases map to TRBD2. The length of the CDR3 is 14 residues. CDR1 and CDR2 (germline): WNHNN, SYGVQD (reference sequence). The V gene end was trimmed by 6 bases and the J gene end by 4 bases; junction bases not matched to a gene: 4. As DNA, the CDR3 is TGCGCCAGCAGGAGAACTAGCGGGAGGTACGAGCAGTACTTC. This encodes CASRRTSGRYEQYF.

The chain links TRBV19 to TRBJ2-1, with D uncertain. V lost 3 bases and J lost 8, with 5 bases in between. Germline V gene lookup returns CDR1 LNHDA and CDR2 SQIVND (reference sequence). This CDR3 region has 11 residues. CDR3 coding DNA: TGTGCCAGTAGTATCCGAGATGAGCAGTTCTTC. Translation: CASSIRDEQFF.